This entry is about one TCR beta chain. Its antigen is still unknown. This sample is drawn from a study of long-term antiretroviral therapy in people with HIV. Study conclusions and caveats: Versus controls, repertoires in people with HIV had narrower CDR3 length ranges. ART adherence, viral resistance and therapy changes were not recorded.

With survey level as its setting, the immunoSEQ assay was v3.0. Using immunoSEQ multiplex PCR, the repertoire was profiled, and TCRdb retains in-frame clones only, with some absent. In the table there are 15,000 to 20,000 clones, approximately 86% of which are singletons. The CDR3 covers 14 residues. V was shortened by 0 bases and J by 4 bases, with 10 bases between the two germline ends. The V gene's germline CDR1 is LNHDA and CDR2 SQIVND (reference sequence). The chain couples TRBV19 to TRBJ2-7; D is ambiguous. The TCR was taken from a man between 35 and 55 years old with HIV. The sample was unsorted PBMCs, taken 0.5 years after starting antiretroviral therapy. CDR3 loop: CASSIDTDPYEQYF. CDR3 nucleotides: TGTGCCAGTAGTATAGATACAGACCCTTACGAGCAGTACTTC.